This T cell receptor beta chain was captured in a study of T cell clones after liver transplantation. The CDR3 length is 13 residues. Germline V gene lookup returns CDR1 GTSNPN and CDR2 SVGIG (reference sequence). V was cut by 4 bases and J by 0 bases, with 8 bases left in between. Method: immunoSEQ multiplex PCR; TCRdb's copy keeps in-frame clones and lacks some. Of tens of thousands of clones in the sample, about 64% were seen once. This specimen was CD4+ T cells from blood, taken before liver transplant. This TCR was sampled from a human donor who received a liver transplant. V gene TRBV30 combines with J gene TRBJ2-3; no clear D. The CDR3 reads CAWTGASTDTQYF. CDR3 nucleotide sequence: TGTGCCTGGACAGGTGCTAGCACAGATACGCAGTATTTT.